These T cell receptor beta chains were read from a single sample in a study of OX40 agonist ivuxolimab in advanced cancers. Profiling relied on immunoSEQ multiplex PCR, and the TCRdb table lists in-frame clones only, not all of them. The sample holds about 77,000 clones; 90% are singletons and the top ten take more than 1.5%. The sample consisted of CD4+ or CD8+ T cells sorted from blood, taken in a trial of the OX40 agonist ivuxolimab. All receptors derive from an adult with an advanced solid tumor such as melanoma, head and neck, liver or kidney cancer. CDR3s include the opening cysteine and the closing phenylalanine or tryptophan. The D gene is left open where the match is weak. Some rows have no size entry. The others give once, few or many, or a class for an expanded clone.

>.|.|TRBJ2-7|TRBV10-3
TGTGCCATCAAGGGGACGGGCCCCTACGAGCAGTACTTC
CAIKGTGPYEQYF
>.|.|TRBJ1-2|TRBV7-2
TGTGCCAGCAGCCCTCAGGGCAACTATGGCTACACCTTC
CASSPQGNYGYTF
>.|.|TRBJ1-5|TRBV2
TGTGCCAGCAGGGGGGCGGGAGATCGGCCCCAGCATTTT
CASRGAGDRPQHF
>.|.|TRBJ2-3|TRBV11-3
TGTGCCAGCAGCCCGCGTGTTGGAGGCGGAAATACGCAGTATTTT
CASSPRVGGGNTQYF
>.|.|TRBJ1-3|TRBV7-9
TGTGCCAGCAGCCCCCGCGACACCATATATTTT
CASSPRDTIYF
>once|TRBD2|TRBJ2-5|TRBV11-3
TGTGCCAGCAGCTTTAAAGTCGCGACGGGACTAGCAAGAGAGACCCAGTACTTC
CASSFKVATGLARETQYF
>.|.|TRBJ2-1|TRBV5-1
TGCGCCAGCAGCTTGGGCGCCTCCAACTTCTACAATGAGCAGTTCTTC
CASSLGASNFYNEQFF
>.|.|TRBJ1-3|TRBV5-6
TGTGCCAGCAGCTTCAAGGTTACTGGAAACACCATATATTTT
CASSFKVTGNTIYF
>.|TRBD2|TRBJ2-5|TRBV28
TGTGCCAGCAGTTCCCCAGCGGGACCGCAAGAGACCCAGTACTTC
CASSSPAGPQETQYF
>.|.|TRBJ2-1|TRBV1
TGCACCAGCACCCTGAGGGGGAGGGATGAGCAGTTCTTC
CTSTLRGRDEQFF
>.|.|TRBJ2-3|TRBV10-3
TGTGCCATCAGGGGACGGGATGGAAGCACAGATACGCAGTATTTT
CAIRGRDGSTDTQYF
>.|.|TRBJ2-7|TRBV6-5
TGTGCCAGTATCTACAGGGGGAGGGGGACCTACGAGCAGTACTTC
CASIYRGRGTYEQYF
>.|TRBD2|TRBJ2-7|TRBV11-3
TGTGCCAGCAGCTTGTACTGGACTAGCGATTGGGAGCAGTACTTC
CASSLYWTSDWEQYF
>once|.|TRBJ2-1|TRBV7-7
TGTGCTAGCAGCCCTCGCTGGTTCTTC
CASSPRWFF
>.|.|TRBJ2-7|TRBV6-5
TGTGCCAGCAGTGTGGAAAGGGCCCCGGCCTACGAGCAGTACTTC
CASSVERAPAYEQYF
>.|.|TRBJ1-2|TRBV18
TGTGCCAGCTCCCCCACCACAGGGACCCTCATAGGGGGCTACACCTTC
CASSPTTGTLIGGYTF
>.|.|TRBJ2-2|TRBV9
TGTGCCAGCAGCGTCCGCGAAGGGCCGTACACCGGGGAGCTGTTTTTT
CASSVREGPYTGELFF
>.|TRBD1|TRBJ2-1|TRBV7-6
TGTGCCAGCAGCCCCCCTCCAGGGGGTGCCGACAATGAGCAGTTCTTC
CASSPPPGGADNEQFF
>.|.|TRBJ1-1|TRBV11-3
TGTGCCAGCAGCTTATTCGCGACCGGGGCAGGTTACACTGAAGCTTTCTTT
CASSLFATGAGYTEAFF
>.|.|TRBJ2-4|TRBV7-2
TGTGCCAGCAGCTTAGGTCTACAGACAAACATTCAGTACTTC
CASSLGLQTNIQYF
>once|.|TRBJ1-5|TRBV15
TGTGCCACCAGCAGAGAGTGGGGGGTCAATCAGCCCCAGCATTTT
CATSREWGVNQPQHF
>.|TRBD1|TRBJ1-2|TRBV28
TGTGCCAGCCACAGGGGAAACTATGGCTACACCTTC
CASHRGNYGYTF
>.|TRBD1|TRBJ1-1|TRBV29-1
TGCAGCGTGGGACAGGGGGAGAACACTGAAGCTTTCTTT
CSVGQGENTEAFF
>.|.|TRBJ1-1|TRBV19
TGTGCCAGTAGTATAGGACTGGCTAGGGGGACTGAAGCTTTCTTT
CASSIGLARGTEAFF
>.|.|TRBJ1-4|TRBV7-6
TGTGCCAGCAGCTTAACTTTTGGTGAAAAACTGTTTTTT
CASSLTFGEKLFF
>.|.|TRBJ2-2|TRBV5-5
TGTGCCAGCAGCCCATCCGTAGTACCCGGGGAGCTGTTTTTT
CASSPSVVPGELFF
>.|.|TRBJ2-2|TRBV14
TGTGCCAGCAGCCCCAGGGTAGCGGGGGAGCTGTTTTTT
CASSPRVAGELFF
>.|.|TRBJ1-2|TRBV27
TGTGCCAGCAGTCGATGGCAAGACTATGGCTACACCTTC
CASSRWQDYGYTF
>.|.|TRBJ2-7|TRBV6-1
TGTGCCAGCAGTGAACTAGGGACTGACTACTACGAGCAGTACTTC
CASSELGTDYYEQYF
>.|.|TRBJ2-5|TRBV4-2
TGTGCCAGCAGCCCGGGTCCGTACCAAGAGACCCAGTACTTC
CASSPGPYQETQYF
>.|.|TRBJ2-5|TRBV19
TGTGCCAGTAGTACTCAAGGGAACTTCGGGGAGACCCAGTACTTC
CASSTQGNFGETQYF
>once|.|TRBJ1-2|TRBV7-9
TGTGCCAGCAGCTTAGTCAGGGACGGCTACACCTTC
CASSLVRDGYTF
>.|.|TRBJ2-2|TRBV9
TGTGCCAGCAGCGTAGTCCCAGATAACACCGGGGAGCTGTTTTTT
CASSVVPDNTGELFF
>.|TRBD2|TRBJ2-3|TRBV9
TGTGCCAGCAGCGACCTACGGGGGGTCGGGACAGATACGCAGTATTTT
CASSDLRGVGTDTQYF
>.|TRBD2|TRBJ2-7|TRBV11-3
TGTGCCAGCAACAATCCGGGACTAGCGGGGAAGGGATCCTACGAGCAGTACTTC
CASNNPGLAGKGSYEQYF
>.|.|TRBJ1-5|TRBV11-2
TGTGCCAGCAGCTTCGGGGGCACGGGGAATCAGCCCCAGCATTTT
CASSFGGTGNQPQHF
>.|.|TRBJ2-4|TRBV27
TGTGCCAGCAGTTTCCGCGGGACGACCCTCTACGCCAAAAACATTCAGTACTTC
CASSFRGTTLYAKNIQYF
>once|TRBD1|TRBJ1-2|TRBV7-9
TGTGCCAGCAGCTTAGGCCTGGTAACCCAGGGGGCTTGGTATGGCTACACCTTC
CASSLGLVTQGAWYGYTF
>.|.|TRBJ1-1|TRBV6-5
TGTGCCAGCAGTGACAGGAGGAACACTGAAGCTTTCTTT
CASSDRRNTEAFF
>.|TRBD1|TRBJ2-7|TRBV19
TGTGCCAGTAGTATAAGGACAGGTAGCTCCTACGAGCAGTACTTC
CASSIRTGSSYEQYF
>.|.|TRBJ2-5|TRBV11-3
TGTGCCAGCAGCTTAGCCGGACTACCTCAAGGGACCCAGTACTTC
CASSLAGLPQGTQYF
>once|TRBD2|TRBJ2-2|TRBV11-2
TGTGCCAGCAGCTCGGGACTAGCGGCGAACACCGGGGAGCTGTTTTTT
CASSSGLAANTGELFF
>.|.|TRBJ1-5|TRBV5-5
TGTGCCAGCAGCTTCTCTTCCGGAGATCAGCCCCAGCATTTT
CASSFSSGDQPQHF
>.|TRBD1|TRBJ2-7|TRBV6-1
TGTGCCAGCAGTGGGGGCAGGGGGTCCTACGAGCAGTACTTC
CASSGGRGSYEQYF
>.|.|TRBJ1-2|TRBV6-1
TGTGCCAGCAGTGAAGGGGGCTATGGCTACACCTTC
CASSEGGYGYTF
>.|TRBD1|TRBJ2-3|TRBV7-2
TGTGCCAGCAGCTTCGGACAGGGGGGCACAGATACGCAGTATTTT
CASSFGQGGTDTQYF
>.|.|TRBJ2-2|TRBV5-6
TGTGCCAGCAGCTTCAGGGGCACCGGGGAGCTGTTTTTT
CASSFRGTGELFF
>.|.|TRBJ2-2|TRBV28
TGTGCCAGCAGTTTTTGGACCGGGGAGCTGTTTTTT
CASSFWTGELFF
>.|.|TRBJ1-1|TRBV30
TGTGCCTGGAGTATTCAGCAGAACACTGAAGCTTTCTTT
CAWSIQQNTEAFF
>.|.|TRBJ2-1|TRBV11-3
TGTGCCAGCAGCTTCCCGCTGGGCAGTACGGATGAGCAGTTCTTC
CASSFPLGSTDEQFF
>.|.|TRBJ1-6|TRBV12-5
TGTGCTAGTGCCTCACCCCTCCACTTT
CASASPLHF
>.|.|TRBJ1-6|TRBV18
TGTGCCAGCTCACAACTCCCAGTGGGTTCCAATTCACCCCTCCACTTT
CASSQLPVGSNSPLHF
>.|.|TRBJ1-1|TRBV2
TGTGCCAGCATAATCCAGGGGCTGAACACTGAAGCTTTCTTT
CASIIQGLNTEAFF
>.|.|TRBJ1-1|TRBV7-2
TGTGCCAGCAGCTTTACCGGGGGGGGCACTGAAGCTTTCTTT
CASSFTGGGTEAFF
>.|TRBD1|TRBJ2-5|TRBV5-1
TGCGCCAGCAGCTTCGGACAGGGGGTCGGAGAGACCCAGTACTTC
CASSFGQGVGETQYF
>.|.|TRBJ2-4|TRBV28
TGTGCCAGCAGCCCCAGAGGGGCGGCCAAAAACATTCAGTACTTC
CASSPRGAAKNIQYF
>.|.|TRBJ1-2|TRBV19
TGTGCCAGTGGCACCCGGGACACCCTCGGTGGCTACACCTTC
CASGTRDTLGGYTF
>.|.|TRBJ2-7|TRBV7-3
TGTGCCAGCAGCCCGTCTACCGGGACGGCTATTTACGAGCAGTACTTC
CASSPSTGTAIYEQYF